The 10 T cell receptor beta chains below were found in one sample sequenced in a study of blood T cells in healthy people across ages. Using a J-beta primer mix together with a sample-barcoded 5' primer, a second PCR was run for roughly 7 to 11 cycles. Using its own MiXCR run on the 5' RACE reads, TCRdb lists one record per CDR3 protein. This table holds roughly 790,000 distinct CDR3 sequences, roughly 41% found once. The sample was blood. The receptors were gathered from a woman aged 60-70 years in good health.

The rearrangement joins TRBV5-5 to TRBJ2-1; D unresolved. Per germline, CDR1 SGHKS and CDR2 YYEKEE (reference sequence). The V gene lost 3 bases and the J gene lost 9 bases, with 7 bases spanning the gap. This CDR3 has 11 amino acids. CDR3 protein: CASSSHSEQFF. Written as DNA, the CDR3 is TGTGCCAGCAGCTCCCACAGTGAGCAGTTCTTC.

This clonotype was seen a handful of times. The chain is built from TRBV30 and TRBJ2-7; D gene uncertain. The germline V gene encodes CDR1 GTSNPN and CDR2 SVGIG (reference sequence). This CDR3 contains 13 residues. Trimming left V 1 base short and J 3 bases short, with 10 bases between. The CDR3 protein is CAWSGGHYYEQYF. In DNA, the CDR3 is TGTGCCTGGAGTGGTGGTCACTACTACGAGCAGTACTTC.

The chain combines TRBV6-5 with TRBJ1-1; 7 nucleotides match TRBD1. The CDR3 has 13 amino acids. The trim removed 5 bases at V and 8 bases at J, leaving 8 bases unmatched. Germline V gene data show CDR1 as MNHEY and CDR2 as SVGAGI. Written as DNA, the CDR3 is TGTGCCAGCAGTCCGACTCCGGGACAGGAAGCTTTCTTT. Encoded protein: CASSPTPGQEAFF.

In this sample, this clonotype turned up a few times. J is TRBJ2-2 and V is TRBV7-3; 10 bases are a match to TRBD2. Germline V gene sequence: CDR1 SGHTA, CDR2 FQGTGA. V trimming: 4 bases; J trimming: 6 bases; junction bases outside the gene matches: 5. This CDR3 comprises 15 residues. The CDR3: CASSSGLARAGELFF. In DNA, the CDR3 is TGTGCCAGCAGCTCGGGACTAGCGAGGGCCGGGGAGCTGTTTTTT. Variable domain in full (rest from reference TRBV7-3 and TRBJ2-2): GAGVSQTPSNKVTEKGKYVELRCDPISGHTALYWYRQSLGQGPEFLIYFQGTGAADDSGLPNDRFFAVRPEGSVSTLKIQRTERGDSAVYLCASSSGLARAGELFFGEGSRLTVL.

This clonotype occurred a few times. The chain employs TRBV7-9 and TRBJ2-7; TRBD2 matches 16 bases. Germline trimming cut 5 bases from V and 2 bases from J; bases unmatched to any gene: 9. Germline V lookup: CDR1 SEHNR, CDR2 FQNEAQ (reference sequence). This CDR3 has 18 amino acids. The CDR3 region has the DNA TGTGCCAGCAGCGCCACTCCGGGACTAGCGGGAGGGCCCTACGAGCAGTACTTC. Encoded protein: CASSATPGLAGGPYEQYF.

The chain links TRBV7-2 to TRBJ2-1; TRBD2 agrees at 9 bases. There are 15 residues in the CDR3. V was clipped by 5 bases and J by 12 bases; unmatched bases: 14. Germline CDR1 and CDR2: SGHTA and FQGNSA. Here the CDR3 reads CASSPTGTSIRGQFF. CDR3 in DNA: TGTGCCAGCAGCCCAACGGGGACTAGCATCAGGGGGCAGTTCTTC.

This clonotype came up a few times. The chain uses TRBV19 and TRBJ2-1, with 12 bases identical to TRBD2. V trimming: 6 bases; J trimming: 5 bases; junction bases outside the gene matches: 5. This CDR3 has 15 residues. The V gene's germline CDR1 is LNHDA and CDR2 SQIVND (reference sequence). The CDR3 DNA follows: TGTGCCAGTAGACCGGGACTAGCGGGCAACAATGAGCAGTTCTTC. Protein product: CASRPGLAGNNEQFF. Using reference TRBV19 and TRBJ2-1 for the parts outside the CDR3, the full variable domain is DGGITQSPKYLFRKEGQNVTLSCEQNLNHDAMYWYRQDPGQGLRLIYYSQIVNDFQKGDIAEGYSVSREKKESFPLTVTSAQKNPTAFYLCASRPGLAGNNEQFFGPGTRLTVL.

Concerning this clonotype itself: This sequence may be a read error, since a much larger clone differs from it by one base. The rearrangement uses TRBV12-3 or TRBV12-4 and TRBJ2-3; D possibly corresponds to TRBD1 (6 bases). V dropped 6 bases and J dropped 10 bases, with 26 bases sitting between them. The CDR3 is made up of 16 amino acids. CDR3 sequence: CASRPSKQGRLPPQYF. CDR3 DNA sequence: TGTGCCAGCAGGCCATCGAAGCAGGGGCGACTCCCTCCGCAGTATTTT.

This clonotype was observed a few times. V and J are TRBV7-3 and TRBJ1-2, with TRBD1 identical over 7 bases. Germline V CDR1 and CDR2: SGHTA, FQGTGA. J was trimmed by 6 bases and V by 4 bases; bases with no gene match: 5. CDR3 length: 13 amino acids. The CDR3 reads CASSSTGNHGYTF. The CDR3 nucleotides are TGTGCCAGCAGCTCGACAGGGAACCATGGCTACACCTTC.

This clonotype was detected many times. The rearrangement joins TRBV20-1 to TRBJ2-1, with 10 positions matching TRBD1. The CDR3 has 18 amino acids. Unmatched junction bases numbered 19, after V lost 0 bases and J lost 11 bases. Germline V gene sequence: CDR1 DFQATT, CDR2 SNEGSKA (reference sequence). The CDR3 loop reads CSARDYSDRGRISIQQFF. The CDR3 DNA reads as TGCAGTGCTAGAGATTATTCCGACAGGGGGCGAATTTCAATACAGCAGTTCTTC.